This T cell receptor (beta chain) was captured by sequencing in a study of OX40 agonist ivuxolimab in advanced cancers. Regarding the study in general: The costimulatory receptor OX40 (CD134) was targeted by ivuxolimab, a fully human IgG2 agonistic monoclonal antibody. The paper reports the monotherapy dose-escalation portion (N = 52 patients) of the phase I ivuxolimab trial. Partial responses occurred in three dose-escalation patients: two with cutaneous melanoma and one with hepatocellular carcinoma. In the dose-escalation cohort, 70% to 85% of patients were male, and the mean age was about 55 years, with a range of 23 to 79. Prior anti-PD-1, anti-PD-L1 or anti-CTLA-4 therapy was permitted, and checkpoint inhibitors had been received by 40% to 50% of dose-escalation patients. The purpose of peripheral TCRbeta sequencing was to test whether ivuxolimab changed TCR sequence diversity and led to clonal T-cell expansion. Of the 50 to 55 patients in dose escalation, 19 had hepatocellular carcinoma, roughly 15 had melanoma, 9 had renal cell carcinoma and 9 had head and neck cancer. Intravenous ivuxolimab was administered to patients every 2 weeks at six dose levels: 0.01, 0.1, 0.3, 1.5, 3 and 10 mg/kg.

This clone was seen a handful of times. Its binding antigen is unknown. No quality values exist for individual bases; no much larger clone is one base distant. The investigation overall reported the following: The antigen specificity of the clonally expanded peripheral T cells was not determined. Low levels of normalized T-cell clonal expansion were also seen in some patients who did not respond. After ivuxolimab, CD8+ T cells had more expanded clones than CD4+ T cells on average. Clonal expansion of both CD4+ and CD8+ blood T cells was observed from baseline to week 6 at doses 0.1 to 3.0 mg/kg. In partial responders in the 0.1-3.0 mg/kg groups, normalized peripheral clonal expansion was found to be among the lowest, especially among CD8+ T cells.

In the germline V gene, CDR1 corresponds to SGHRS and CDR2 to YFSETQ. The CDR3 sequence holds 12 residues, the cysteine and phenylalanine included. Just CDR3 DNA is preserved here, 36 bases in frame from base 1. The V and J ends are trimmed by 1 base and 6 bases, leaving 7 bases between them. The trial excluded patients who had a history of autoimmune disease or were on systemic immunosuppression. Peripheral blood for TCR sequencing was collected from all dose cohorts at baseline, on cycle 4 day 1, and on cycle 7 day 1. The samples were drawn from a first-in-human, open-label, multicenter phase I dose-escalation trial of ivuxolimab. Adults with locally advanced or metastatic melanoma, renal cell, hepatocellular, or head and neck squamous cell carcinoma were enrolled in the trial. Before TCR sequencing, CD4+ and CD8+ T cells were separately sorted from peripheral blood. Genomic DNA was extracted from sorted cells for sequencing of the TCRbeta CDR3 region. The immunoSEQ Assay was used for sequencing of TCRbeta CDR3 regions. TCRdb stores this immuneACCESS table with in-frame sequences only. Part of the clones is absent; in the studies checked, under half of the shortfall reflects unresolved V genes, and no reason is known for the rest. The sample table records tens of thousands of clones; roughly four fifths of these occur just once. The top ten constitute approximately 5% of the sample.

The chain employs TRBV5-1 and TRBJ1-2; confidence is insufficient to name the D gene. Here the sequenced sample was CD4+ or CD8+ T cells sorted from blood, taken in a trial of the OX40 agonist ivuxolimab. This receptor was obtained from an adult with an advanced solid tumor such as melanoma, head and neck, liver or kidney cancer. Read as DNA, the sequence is TGCGCCAGCAGCTTGCCCGGGGATGGCTACACCTTC. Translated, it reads CASSLPGDGYTF.